This is a list of T cell receptor beta chains from one sample in a study of blood T cell repertoires in COVID-19. The data were produced by immunoSEQ multiplex PCR, yet TCRdb's version contains in-frame clones alone and is incomplete. This table holds about 120,000 clones, approximately 87% found once. The source material was peripheral blood. The receptors here all came from a man younger than 45 with acute or convalescent COVID-19. The CDR3 runs from the conserved cysteine through the conserved F or W. Fields, in order: clone size, CDR3 length, D gene, V gene, J gene, CDR3 DNA, CDR3 protein. D genes are given only for firm matches. Size is stated for part of the rows, as once, few or many counts, or as a class when the clone is expanded.

clone size: .
CDR3 length: 17
D gene: TRBD2
V gene: TRBV4-3
J gene: TRBJ2-3
CDR3 DNA: TGCGCCAGCAGCCAAGATCTTCGCGGGGGTAGCACAGATACGCAGTATTTT
CDR3 protein: CASSQDLRGGSTDTQYF

clone size: .
CDR3 length: 15
D gene: TRBD1
V gene: TRBV27
J gene: TRBJ2-7
CDR3 DNA: TGTGCCAGCAGTTTTTTGGGACAGGGAGCCTACGAGCAGTACTTC
CDR3 protein: CASSFLGQGAYEQYF

clone size: .
CDR3 length: 14
D gene: .
V gene: TRBV9
J gene: TRBJ2-3
CDR3 DNA: TGTGCCAGCAGCGTAGCTGGCAACCCAGATACGCAGTATTTT
CDR3 protein: CASSVAGNPDTQYF

clone size: .
CDR3 length: 14
D gene: .
V gene: TRBV19
J gene: TRBJ1-2
CDR3 DNA: TGTGCCAGTAGTATAATTGGCGGTAACTATGGCTACACCTTC
CDR3 protein: CASSIIGGNYGYTF

clone size: once
CDR3 length: 15
D gene: .
V gene: TRBV6-1
J gene: TRBJ2-5
CDR3 DNA: TGTGCCAGCAGTGAGGGGGGGGCTGGGTTTTTGACCCAGTACTTC
CDR3 protein: CASSEGGAGFLTQYF

clone size: .
CDR3 length: 15
D gene: TRBD1
V gene: TRBV5-1
J gene: TRBJ1-6
CDR3 DNA: TGCGCCAGCAGCACAGGGACAGGGGGCGAGTCACCCCTCCACTTT
CDR3 protein: CASSTGTGGESPLHF

clone size: .
CDR3 length: 13
D gene: .
V gene: TRBV9
J gene: TRBJ2-1
CDR3 DNA: TGTGCCAGCAGCGTCAGCGGTTACAATGAGCAGTTCTTC
CDR3 protein: CASSVSGYNEQFF

clone size: few
CDR3 length: 12
D gene: TRBD1
V gene: TRBV12-3/TRBV12-4
J gene: TRBJ1-5
CDR3 DNA: TGTGCCAGCAGGGACAGGGCTCAGCCCCAGCATTTT
CDR3 protein: CASRDRAQPQHF

clone size: .
CDR3 length: 16
D gene: TRBD2
V gene: TRBV7-2
J gene: TRBJ2-7
CDR3 DNA: TGTGCCAGCAGCTTCCCCCCCGGGGGGAACTCCTACGAGCAGTACTTC
CDR3 protein: CASSFPPGGNSYEQYF

clone size: once
CDR3 length: 16
D gene: TRBD1
V gene: TRBV5-1
J gene: TRBJ2-6
CDR3 DNA: TGCGCCAGCAGCTTACGACAGGGGGCTGGGGCCAACGTCCTGACTTTC
CDR3 protein: CASSLRQGAGANVLTF

clone size: .
CDR3 length: 12
D gene: .
V gene: TRBV12-3/TRBV12-4
J gene: TRBJ2-7
CDR3 DNA: TGTGCCAGCAGCCTCGCTAGATACGAGCAGTACTTC
CDR3 protein: CASSLARYEQYF

clone size: .
CDR3 length: 17
D gene: .
V gene: TRBV23-1
J gene: TRBJ1-6
CDR3 DNA: TGCGCCAGCAGTCAGTCTCCAGGCGGGAGTTCGAATTCACCCCTCCACTTT
CDR3 protein: CASSQSPGGSSNSPLHF

clone size: .
CDR3 length: 13
D gene: .
V gene: TRBV25-1
J gene: TRBJ1-5
CDR3 DNA: TGTGCCAGTAACCCGGAGGGCTATCAGCCCCAGCATTTT
CDR3 protein: CASNPEGYQPQHF

clone size: .
CDR3 length: 13
D gene: .
V gene: TRBV29-1
J gene: TRBJ2-2
CDR3 DNA: TGCAGCGTCGGGGACATGAACACCGGGGAGCTGTTTTTT
CDR3 protein: CSVGDMNTGELFF

clone size: .
CDR3 length: 15
D gene: TRBD2
V gene: TRBV2
J gene: TRBJ2-1
CDR3 DNA: TGTGCCACCATGACTAGCGGGGGGGCTTCCAATGAGCAGTTCTTC
CDR3 protein: CATMTSGGASNEQFF